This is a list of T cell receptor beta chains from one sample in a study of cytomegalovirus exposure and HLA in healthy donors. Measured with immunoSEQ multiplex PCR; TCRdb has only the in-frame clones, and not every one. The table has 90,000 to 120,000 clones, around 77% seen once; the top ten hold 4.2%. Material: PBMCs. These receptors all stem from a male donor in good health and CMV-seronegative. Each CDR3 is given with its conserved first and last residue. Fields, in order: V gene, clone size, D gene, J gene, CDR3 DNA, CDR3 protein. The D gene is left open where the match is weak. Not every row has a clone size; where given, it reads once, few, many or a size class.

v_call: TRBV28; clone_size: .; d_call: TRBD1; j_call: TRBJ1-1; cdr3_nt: TGTGCCAGCAGTCACCGGACAGGCGCCTTGAACACTGAAGCTTTCTTT; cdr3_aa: CASSHRTGALNTEAFF
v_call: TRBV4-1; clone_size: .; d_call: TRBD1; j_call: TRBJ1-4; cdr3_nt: TGCGCCAGCACCCTTCGTGCGGGGGGGACAGCTAATGAAAAACTGTTTTTT; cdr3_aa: CASTLRAGGTANEKLFF
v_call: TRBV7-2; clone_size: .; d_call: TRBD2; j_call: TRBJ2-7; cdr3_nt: TGTGCCAGCAGCTTACTGGCCCCGGGAGGAGGTAGCCACGAGCAGTACTTC; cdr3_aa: CASSLLAPGGGSHEQYF
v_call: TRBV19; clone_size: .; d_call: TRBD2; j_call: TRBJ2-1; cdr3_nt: TGTGCCAGTAGTGCTAGCGGAAGTGGGGGGCAGTTCTTC; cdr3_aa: CASSASGSGGQFF
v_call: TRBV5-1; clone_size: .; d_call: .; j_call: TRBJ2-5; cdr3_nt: TGCGCCAGCAGCTTGCTGGGGGGAGGCGAGACCCAGTACTTC; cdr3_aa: CASSLLGGGETQYF
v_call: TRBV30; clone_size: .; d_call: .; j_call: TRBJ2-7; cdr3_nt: TGTGCCTGGAGTGGACTAGGCGAGCAGTACTTC; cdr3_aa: CAWSGLGEQYF
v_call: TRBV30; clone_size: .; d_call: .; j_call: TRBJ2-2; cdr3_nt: TGTGCCTGGAATGATCTAGGGGCCGGGGAGCTGTTTTTT; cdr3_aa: CAWNDLGAGELFF
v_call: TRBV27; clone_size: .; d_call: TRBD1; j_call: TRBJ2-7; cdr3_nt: TGTGCCAGCAGTTCGAGGGGACAGGGGACCTACGAGCAGTACTTC; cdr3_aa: CASSSRGQGTYEQYF
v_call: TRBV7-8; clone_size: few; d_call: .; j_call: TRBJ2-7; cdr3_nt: TGTGCCAGCAGCTTAGCGGGCGTGGGCTCCTACGAGCAGTACTTC; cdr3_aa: CASSLAGVGSYEQYF
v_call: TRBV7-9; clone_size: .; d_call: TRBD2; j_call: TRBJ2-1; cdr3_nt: TGTGCCAGCAGCCCCCGGACTAGCGGACACAATGAGCAGTTCTTC; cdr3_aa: CASSPRTSGHNEQFF
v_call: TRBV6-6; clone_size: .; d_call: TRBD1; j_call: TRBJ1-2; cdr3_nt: TGTGCCAGCAGTTACCCGGGACAGGGGAGGGGTGGCTACACCTTC; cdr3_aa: CASSYPGQGRGGYTF
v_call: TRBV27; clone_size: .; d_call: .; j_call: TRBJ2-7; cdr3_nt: TGTGCCAGCAGTTTATCAGGGACGGACAGTTACGAGCAGTACTTC; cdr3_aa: CASSLSGTDSYEQYF
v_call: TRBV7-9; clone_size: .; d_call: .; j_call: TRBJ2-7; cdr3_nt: TGTGCCAGCAGCTCCCATGGCGGGACCCTGGGCTACGAGCAGTACTTC; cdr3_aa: CASSSHGGTLGYEQYF
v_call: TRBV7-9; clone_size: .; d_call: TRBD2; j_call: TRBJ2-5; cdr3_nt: TGTGCCAGCAGTTCCGGGACTAGCGTAATGGTTCCAGAGACCCAGTACTTC; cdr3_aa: CASSSGTSVMVPETQYF
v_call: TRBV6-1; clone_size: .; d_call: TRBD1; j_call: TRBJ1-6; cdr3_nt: TGTGCCAGCAACAACCGGGACAGGGGGAATTCACCCCTCCACTTT; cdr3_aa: CASNNRDRGNSPLHF
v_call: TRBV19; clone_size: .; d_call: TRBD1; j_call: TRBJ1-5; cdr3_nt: TGTGCCAGTAGTACCTACAGGGGGGGATACAATCAGCCCCAGCATTTT; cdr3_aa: CASSTYRGGYNQPQHF
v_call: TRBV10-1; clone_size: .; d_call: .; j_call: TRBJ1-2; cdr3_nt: TGCGCCAGCAGTGATCTAAGATACTATGGCTACACCTTC; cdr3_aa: CASSDLRYYGYTF